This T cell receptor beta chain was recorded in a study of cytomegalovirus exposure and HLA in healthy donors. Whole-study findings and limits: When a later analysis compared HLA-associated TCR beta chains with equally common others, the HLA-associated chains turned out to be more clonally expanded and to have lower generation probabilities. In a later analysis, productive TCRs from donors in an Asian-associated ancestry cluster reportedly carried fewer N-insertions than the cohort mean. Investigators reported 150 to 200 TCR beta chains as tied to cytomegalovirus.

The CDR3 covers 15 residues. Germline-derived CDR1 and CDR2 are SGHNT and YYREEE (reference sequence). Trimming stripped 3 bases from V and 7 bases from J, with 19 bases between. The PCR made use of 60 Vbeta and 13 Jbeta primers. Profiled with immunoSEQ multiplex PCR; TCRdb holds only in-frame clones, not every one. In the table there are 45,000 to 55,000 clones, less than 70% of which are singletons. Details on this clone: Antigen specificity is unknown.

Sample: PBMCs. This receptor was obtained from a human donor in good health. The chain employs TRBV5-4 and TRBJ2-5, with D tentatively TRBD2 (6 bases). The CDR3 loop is CASSSGSEGLGTQYF. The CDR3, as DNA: TGTGCCAGCAGCTCCGGATCGGAGGGCCTGGGGACCCAGTACTTC.